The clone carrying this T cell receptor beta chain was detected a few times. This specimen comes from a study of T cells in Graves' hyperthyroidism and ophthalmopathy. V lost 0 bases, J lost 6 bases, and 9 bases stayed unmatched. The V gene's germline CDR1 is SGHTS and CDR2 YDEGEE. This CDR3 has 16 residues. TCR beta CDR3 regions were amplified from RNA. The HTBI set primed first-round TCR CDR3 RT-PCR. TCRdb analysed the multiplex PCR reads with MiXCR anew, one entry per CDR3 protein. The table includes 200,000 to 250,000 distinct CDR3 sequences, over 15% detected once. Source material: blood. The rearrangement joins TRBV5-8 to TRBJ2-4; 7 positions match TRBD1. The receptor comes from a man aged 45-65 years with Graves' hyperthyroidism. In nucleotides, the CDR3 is TGTGCCAGCAGCTTGGGAGGGGGCACTATACCAAACATTCAGTACTTC. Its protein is CASSLGGGTIPNIQYF. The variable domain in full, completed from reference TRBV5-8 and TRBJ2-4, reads EAGVTQSPTHLIKTRGQQATLRCSPISGHTSVYWYQQALGLGLQFLLWYDEGEERNRGNFPPRFSGRQFPNYSSELNVNALELEDSALYLCASSLGGGTIPNIQYFGAGTRLSVL.